The sequence of this T cell receptor beta chain was determined in a study of blood T cell repertoires in COVID-19. Background on the study: Collection of acute and convalescent COVID-19 samples took place in the United States, Italy and Spain. T cells, B-cell-depleted T cells, or PBMCs supplied cDNA or gDNA.

V dropped 5 bases and J dropped 1; count of bases not matched to a gene: 2. CDR3 length equals 15 residues. The germline gives CDR1 SGHTA, CDR2 FQGTGA. Patients of the Seattle cohort, enrolled during active infection, were followed longitudinally. This clone was counted once. The authors' processing: Quantification of nucleated cells was approximated via reference gene primer amplification. Clones were read by immunoSEQ multiplex PCR, and TCRdb kept only the in-frame ones, dropping some. V and J calls and clone size follow that table, whereas D and trimming were derived from the DNA. The sample shows around 300,000 clones, 85% to 90% of them seen only once.

This chain links TRBV7-3 with TRBJ2-3; 11 bases agree with TRBD1. The sequenced material came from peripheral blood. This sequence was found in a woman aged 35 to 49 with COVID-19, enrolled during active disease. The CDR3 DNA reads TGTGCCAGCAGCGCGGACAGGGGGCGCACAGATACGCAGTATTTT. Protein: CASSADRGRTDTQYF.